One sample yielded the 3 T cell receptor beta chains listed below, sequenced in a study of tumor-infiltrating lymphocytes in primary liver carcinoma. Total RNA (around 0.45 ug) served as template for TCR beta cDNA synthesis primed by a constant-region primer. Sequencing libraries for TCR beta derived from three nested multiplex PCR rounds that used slightly modified ARM-PCR. The opening two PCR rounds, about 10 cycles each, paired TRBV1-TRBV30 forward primers with a C-beta reverse primer. MiXCR, run by TCRdb on the multiplex PCR reads, gives a single entry per CDR3 protein. The table records some 110,000 distinct CDR3 sequences, 64% of them present only once. Starting material for RNA and DNA co-extraction consisted of about 17-30 mg of unsorted bulk tissue. Sequencing was carried out using liver tumor tissue from sampling region 3. The subset here: tumor region T3, left-lateral pole. The receptors derive from a woman aged 60-75 years with primary liver carcinoma and hepatitis B virus infection.

This clonotype was seen repeatedly, ten times or more. The chain links TRBV29-1 to TRBJ2-1; TRBD2 aligns across 7 bases. The CDR3 sequence is 16 residues long. V dropped 5 bases and J dropped 7; count of bases not matched to a gene: 17. CDR1 and CDR2 (germline): SQVTM, ANQGSEA. This CDR3 reads CSVHPLADDTRNEQFF. CDR3 DNA sequence: TGCAGCGTTCACCCTCTAGCGGATGATACGAGGAATGAGCAGTTCTTC.

Notes on this clonotype: One junction end disagrees with the germline gene, perhaps due to a read error. This chain's CDR3 is CNAQVTSNQPQHF. CDR3 DNA sequence: TGTAACGCGCAGGTTACTTCTAATCAGCCCCAGCATTTT. The chain uses TRBV29-1 and TRBJ1-5; no clear D. CDR1 and CDR2 from the germline V gene are SQVTM and ANQGSEA. CDR3 length: 13 amino acids. The variable domain in full, completed from reference TRBV29-1 and TRBJ1-5, reads SAVISQKPSRDICQRGTSLTIQCQVDSQVTMMFWYRQQPGQSLTLIATANQGSEATYESGFVIDKFPISRPNLTFSTLTVSNMSPEDSSIYLCNAQVTSNQPQHFGDGTRLSIL.

On this clonotype itself: Possible read error: a much larger clone is one base away. In this CDR3 the conserved last residue, phenylalanine or tryptophan, is missing, so a read error is likely. The CDR3 DNA is TGTGCCACCAGTGATCTCGGAAAAGAGACCCAGTACCTC. Translation: CATSDLGKETQYL. The genes are TRBV24-1 and TRBJ2-5; the D is unclear. V was clipped by 3 bases and J by 3 bases, with 7 bases between them. Per the germline V gene, CDR1 is KGHDR and CDR2 is SFDVKD. The CDR3 contains 13 residues.